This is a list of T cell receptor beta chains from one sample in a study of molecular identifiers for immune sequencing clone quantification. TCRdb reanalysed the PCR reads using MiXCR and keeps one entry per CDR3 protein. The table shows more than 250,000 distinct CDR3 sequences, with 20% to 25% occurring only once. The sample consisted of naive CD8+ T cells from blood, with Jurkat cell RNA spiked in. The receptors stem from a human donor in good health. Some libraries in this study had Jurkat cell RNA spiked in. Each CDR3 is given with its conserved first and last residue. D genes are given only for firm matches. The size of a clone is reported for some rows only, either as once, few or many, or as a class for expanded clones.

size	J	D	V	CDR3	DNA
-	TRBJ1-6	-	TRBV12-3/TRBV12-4	CASSLIVGYNSPLHF	TGTGCCAGCAGTTTGATTGTGGGGTATAATTCACCCCTCCACTTT
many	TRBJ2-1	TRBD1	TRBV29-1	CSVEGTGGSYNEQFF	TGCAGCGTTGAAGGGACAGGGGGGAGTTACAATGAGCAGTTCTTC
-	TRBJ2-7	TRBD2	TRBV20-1	CSARGPAGVVYEQYF	TGCAGTGCTAGAGGTCCGGCGGGAGTGGTATACGAGCAGTACTTC
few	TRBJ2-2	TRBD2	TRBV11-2	CASTFPSGGATGELFF	TGTGCCAGCACCTTCCCCTCCGGGGGGGCCACCGGGGAGCTGTTTTTT
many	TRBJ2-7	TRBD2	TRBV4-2	CASSQLEGLVRYEQYF	TGTGCCAGCAGCCAATTGGAAGGACTAGTGCGTTACGAGCAGTACTTC
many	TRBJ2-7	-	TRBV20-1	CSARRADSYEQYF	TGCAGTGCCCGGCGTGCGGACTCCTACGAGCAGTACTTC
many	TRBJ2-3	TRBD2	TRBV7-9	CASSLQTSGTDTQYF	TGTGCCAGCAGCTTACAAACTAGCGGCACAGATACGCAGTATTTT
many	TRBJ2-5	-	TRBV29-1	CSVNRFQETQYF	TGCAGCGTTAACAGGTTTCAAGAGACCCAGTACTTC
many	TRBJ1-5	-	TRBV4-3	CASSQDWDDVEPQHF	TGCGCCAGCAGCCAAGATTGGGACGACGTTGAACCCCAGCATTTT
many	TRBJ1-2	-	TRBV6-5	CASSPSSQRLYGYTF	TGTGCCAGCAGTCCGTCAAGCCAGAGACTCTATGGCTACACCTTC
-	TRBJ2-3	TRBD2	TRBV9	CASSVGLAGEPSTDTQYF	TGTGCCAGCAGCGTAGGACTAGCGGGAGAACCTAGCACAGATACGCAGTATTTT
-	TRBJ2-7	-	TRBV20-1	CSAREETGESSYEQYF	TGCAGTGCTAGGGAGGAGACAGGCGAGAGCTCCTACGAGCAGTACTTC
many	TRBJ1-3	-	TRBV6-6	CASSYLSGADTIYF	TGTGCCAGCAGTTACCTGTCAGGGGCAGACACCATATATTTT
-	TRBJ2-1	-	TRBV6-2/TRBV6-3	CASSYSPGTSYNEQFF	TGTGCCAGCAGTTACTCCCCCGGGACCTCCTACAATGAGCAGTTCTTC
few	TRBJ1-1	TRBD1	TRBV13	CASRRDRSTEAFF	TGTGCCAGCCGACGGGACAGGTCCACTGAAGCTTTCTTT
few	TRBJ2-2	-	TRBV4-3	CASSQGQVDTGELFF	TGCGCCAGCAGCCAAGGGCAGGTCGACACCGGGGAGCTGTTTTTT
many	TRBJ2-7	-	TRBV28	CASSLSLKEYF	TGTGCCAGCAGTTTGTCTCTAAAGGAGTACTTC